A single sample gave rise to the 9 T cell receptor beta chains below, sequenced in a study of cytomegalovirus exposure and HLA in healthy donors. In the PCR, 60 Vbeta and 13 Jbeta primers were used. Using immunoSEQ multiplex PCR, the repertoire was profiled, and TCRdb retains in-frame clones only, with some absent. The profile shows 95,000 to 150,000 clones, 75% to 90% of them singletons. What was sequenced was PBMCs. The receptors shown here come from a man younger than 45 in good health and CMV-seronegative.

The J gene is TRBJ1-1, the V gene TRBV7-6; no clear D. The CDR3 extends over 15 amino acids. With 1 base removed from V and 10 bases from J, the gap between germline ends came to 19 bases. Germline V gene sequence: CDR1 SGHVS, CDR2 FNYEAQ. The CDR3, as DNA: TGTGCCAGCAGCTTAGAGGGAGGGCGGGTAATCGGAGCTTTCTTT. Protein sequence: CASSLEGGRVIGAFF.

J is TRBJ1-6 and V is TRBV7-2; D is perhaps TRBD1 (6 bases). The V and J ends lost 1 base and 9 bases respectively, with 13 bases between them. This CDR3 spans 15 amino acids. CDR1 is SGHTA and CDR2 is FQGNSA in the germline V gene. This chain's CDR3 is CASSLGGQGSSPLHF. CDR3 sequence (DNA): TGTGCCAGCAGCTTAGGAGGGCAGGGGAGTTCACCCCTCCACTTT.

This chain joins TRBV7-8 and TRBJ2-5; 12 bases are a match to TRBD2. Germline trimming cut 3 bases from V and 1 base from J; bases unmatched to any gene: 6. The germline gives CDR1 SGHVS, CDR2 FQNEAQ. The CDR3 spans 17 residues. This CDR3 reads CASSFSRTSGAQETQYF. CDR3 bases: TGTGCCAGCAGCTTCTCTAGGACTAGCGGGGCCCAAGAGACCCAGTACTTC.

The genes are TRBV18 and TRBJ2-5; possibly TRBD1 for D (5 bases). CDR3 length: 16 residues. The V gene's germline CDR1 is KGHSH and CDR2 LQKENI. V shed 3 bases and J shed 1 base, with 15 bases lying between them. The chain's CDR3 is CASSPLGRGFQETQYF. The CDR3 bases are TGTGCCAGCTCACCCCTCGGAAGGGGATTCCAAGAGACCCAGTACTTC.

For the CDR3, the DNA is TGTGCCAGCAGCTACCGGACTAGCGGGGGCTACGAGCAGTACTTC. Translating gives CASSYRTSGGYEQYF. V usage is TRBV13 and J usage is TRBJ2-7; TRBD2 matches 13 bases. This CDR3 contains 15 residues. The V and J ends lost 4 bases and 3 bases, in that order; junction bases with no gene match: 3. Germline V gene lookup returns CDR1 PRHDT and CDR2 FYEKMQ (reference sequence).

The table lists this clone with a few counts. V gene TRBV28 combines with J gene TRBJ1-4; TRBD1 aligns across 8 bases. V lost 5 bases, J lost 12 bases, and 11 bases stayed unmatched. Germline assignment: CDR1 MDHEN and CDR2 SYDVKM. The CDR3 has 14 amino acids. The CDR3 sequence is CASSGDRRSEELFF. Written as DNA, the CDR3 is TGTGCCAGCAGTGGGGACAGGCGTTCCGAGGAACTGTTTTTT.

This clone has only a few counts. This chain links TRBV2 with TRBJ2-1; D is unclear. This CDR3 is 12 amino acids long. Trimming pared 5 bases from V and 9 bases from J, leaving 11 bases between. Germline V gives CDR1 SNHLY, CDR2 FYNNEI. The CDR3 here is CASSLISGEQFF. The CDR3 DNA reads as TGTGCCAGCAGTCTAATATCGGGTGAGCAGTTCTTC.

V is TRBV19 and J is TRBJ1-3, with D possibly matching TRBD1 (6 bases). The V gene's germline CDR1 is LNHDA and CDR2 SQIVND (reference sequence). This CDR3 contains 11 residues. As DNA, the CDR3 is TGTGTCGTAGGGGGAAGAAACACCATATATTTT. It codes for CVVGGRNTIYF.

The chain couples TRBV29-1 to TRBJ1-2; TRBD1 aligns across 10 bases. J was trimmed by 8 bases and V by 6 bases; bases with no gene match: 9. Germline values: CDR1 SQVTM, CDR2 ANQGSEA. The length of the CDR3 is 13 residues. CDR3 DNA sequence: TGCAGCGTGCCGACAGGGGGCGCGGGGGGCTACACCTTC. It yields the protein CSVPTGGAGGYTF.